Below are 3 T cell receptor beta chains sequenced from a single sample in a study of blood T cells in healthy people across ages. Sample-barcoded 5' priming and a J-beta primer mix drove a second PCR of about 7 to 11 cycles. TCRdb re-called the 5' RACE reads through MiXCR, storing one row per CDR3 protein. This sample has 600,000 or so distinct CDR3 sequences, with roughly 30% found just once. The sequenced material came from blood. Every receptor here comes from a woman aged 80 or older in good health.

To note about this clonotype: A much larger clone differs by one base, so this may be a read error. This chain uses TRBV3-1 with TRBJ1-2; 9 nucleotides line up with TRBD1. Germline V lookup: CDR1 LGHDT, CDR2 YNNKEL (reference sequence). The CDR3 contains 13 residues. As DNA, the CDR3 is TGTACCAGCAGCCACCGGACAGGGGAGGGCTACACCTTC. Protein sequence: CTSSHRTGEGYTF.

A few counts support this clonotype. The chain employs TRBV27 and TRBJ1-2, with D tentatively TRBD1 (5 bases). Germline V gene lookup returns CDR1 MNHEY and CDR2 SMNVEV (reference sequence). The CDR3 covers 13 residues. Trimming took 4 bases from V and 6 from J, leaving 12 bases between them. The CDR3 DNA follows: TGTGCCAGCAGTTACGGCAGGGACGATGGCTACACCTTC. It translates to CASSYGRDDGYTF.

This clonotype has only a few counts. Germline is not matched at one junction end, which may reflect a read error. The chain joins TRBV7-9 to TRBJ1-6; the D is unclear. This CDR3 comprises 14 residues. Per germline, CDR1 SEHNR and CDR2 FQNEAQ (reference sequence). The chain's CDR3 is CASSFSGSNSPPHF. The CDR3 DNA reads as TGTGCCAGCAGCTTTTCTGGTAGTAATTCACCCCCCCACTTT.